This TCR beta chain was documented in a study of blood T cell repertoires in COVID-19. As for the study in general: The analysed material was cDNA or gDNA that came from T cells, B-cell-depleted T cells, or PBMCs.

This clone was seen just once. The sample holds other DNA sequences that translate to the same CDR3. The ends were cut back, 0 bases at V and 5 bases at J, with 11 bases in the middle. This CDR3 region has 14 residues. CDR1 is GTSNPN, CDR2 SVGIG, per germline (reference sequence). Original data processing: Amplification of reference gene primers was used by the study to estimate nucleated cell counts. The repertoire was sequenced with immunoSEQ multiplex PCR; TCRdb's copy has only in-frame clones and lacks some. That table is the source of V, J and clone size, and D and trimming were worked out from the DNA. The table has some 110,000 clones, roughly four fifths seen once.

Sample: peripheral blood. V usage is TRBV30 and J usage is TRBJ1-5; the D gene is possibly TRBD1 (6 bases). The sequence was collected from a man aged 60 to 75 with acute or convalescent COVID-19. In nucleotides, the CDR3 is TGTGCCTGGAGTGTAATGGCAGGGGATCAGCCCCAGCATTTT. The encoded protein is CAWSVMAGDQPQHF.